Following are 27 T cell receptor beta chains from one sample sequenced in a study of cytomegalovirus exposure and HLA in healthy donors (TCRdb year 2017). The library was made by the immunoSEQ multiplex PCR assay. For the multiplex PCR, a mixture combining 60 forward primers for TCR Vbeta segments and 13 reverse primers for TCR Jbeta segments was used. The immuneACCESS repertoire file appears here via TCRdb, limited to in-frame rearrangements. These files lack a portion of the clones; in checked studies, under half of the deficit traces to unresolved V genes, and the cause of the others is not known. The sample table records roughly 74,000 clones; around 79% of these occur just once. Approximately 1.6% of the sample comes from the top ten. Sequencing was carried out using PBMCs. The origin of the receptors is a man aged 35-49 years in good health and CMV-seronegative.

This clone has a handful of counts. The chain carries TRBV6-1 and TRBJ2-7, with D hard to call. This CDR3 contains 14 residues. Germline V gene lookup returns CDR1 MNHNS and CDR2 SASEGT. Trimming removed 2 bases from V and 1 base from J, with 9 bases in between. The CDR3 sequence: CASSEPSVSYEQYF. In DNA form, the CDR3 reads TGTGCCAGCAGTGAACCGTCAGTATCCTACGAGCAGTACTTC.

The rearrangement links TRBV9 to TRBJ1-1, with 7 bases matching TRBD1. The V segment lost 1 base and the J segment 1 base; nucleotides outside the gene matches: 4. The germline V gene encodes CDR1 SGDLS and CDR2 YYNGEE. CDR3 length: 15 residues. CDR3 DNA: TGTGCCAGCAGCGTACATACAGGGGAGAACACTGAAGCTTTCTTT. The encoded protein is CASSVHTGENTEAFF. Filled out from reference TRBV9 and TRBJ1-1, the complete variable domain reads DSGVTQTPKHLITATGQRVTLRCSPRSGDLSVYWYQQSLDQGLQFLIQYYNGEERAKGNILERFSAQQFPDLHSELNLSSLELGDSALYFCASSVHTGENTEAFFGQGTRLTVV.

This chain joins TRBV5-4 and TRBJ1-3, with D maybe TRBD1 (5 bases). Trimming stripped 3 bases from V and 0 bases from J, with 13 bases between. From germline, CDR1 is SGHNT and CDR2 YYREEE (reference sequence). The CDR3 sequence is 16 residues long. Here the CDR3 reads CASSSGGTASGNTIYF. Here the CDR3 DNA reads TGTGCCAGCAGCTCGGGAGGGACGGCCTCTGGAAACACCATATATTTT.

J is TRBJ2-1 and V is TRBV19; TRBD2 might be the D (6 bases). CDR1 and CDR2 (germline): LNHDA, SQIVND (reference sequence). CDR3 length: 14 amino acids. V lost 3 bases to trimming and J lost 9 bases, with 15 bases between them. CDR3 residues: CASSIGQARGEQFF. The CDR3, as DNA: TGTGCCAGTAGTATCGGGCAAGCGCGGGGTGAGCAGTTCTTC.

The chain combines TRBV10-3 with TRBJ1-3; D remains ambiguous. This CDR3 contains 12 residues. V was pared by 0 bases and J by 8 bases, with 5 bases between. Germline assignment: CDR1 ENHRY and CDR2 SYGVKD. This CDR3 reads CAISESRDTIYF. The CDR3 DNA reads as TGTGCCATCAGTGAGTCGAGAGACACCATATATTTT.

Points on this clone: The junction departs from germline at one end; a sequencing error may be responsible. The V gene is TRBV14, the J gene TRBJ2-3, with 9 bases fitting TRBD2. The CDR3 sequence is 18 residues long. Per the germline V gene, CDR1 is SGHDN and CDR2 is FVKESK. CDR3: CAGSPKGIAGVRGDTQYF. The CDR3 bases are TGTGCCGGCAGCCCAAAGGGTATAGCGGGAGTTCGGGGAGATACGCAGTATTTT.

The V gene is TRBV5-1, the J gene TRBJ2-1; D uncertain. V dropped 1 base and J dropped 5 bases, with 7 bases sitting between them. Germline assignment: CDR1 SGHRS and CDR2 YFSETQ. The CDR3 is 13 residues long. CDR3 in amino acids: CASSLLGDNEQFF. In DNA form, the CDR3 reads TGCGCCAGCAGCTTGCTGGGCGACAATGAGCAGTTCTTC.

The V call is TRBV6-1, the J call TRBJ2-3; no reliable D call. The CDR3 loop spans 14 amino acids. CDR1 and CDR2 from the germline V gene are MNHNS and SASEGT. V lost 3 bases, J lost 0 bases, and 7 bases lay in between. DNA for the CDR3: TGTGCCAGCAGTGACCGGTGGAGCACAGATACGCAGTATTTT. It codes for CASSDRWSTDTQYF.

This clone was seen just once. V usage is TRBV5-1 and J usage is TRBJ2-5; a weak D match, TRBD2 (6 bases). Germline V gene data show CDR1 as SGHRS and CDR2 as YFSETQ. This CDR3 has 14 residues. V was shortened by 1 base and J by 5 bases, with 12 bases between the two germline ends. Here the CDR3 reads CASSLPGSGETQYF. In nucleotides, the CDR3 is TGCGCCAGCAGCTTGCCCGGGAGCGGGGAGACCCAGTACTTC.

This clone was counted a few times. The chain joins TRBV18 to TRBJ2-7, with D tentatively TRBD2 (6 bases). The CDR3 covers 14 residues. Trimming took off 4 bases at V and 4 bases at J, with 14 bases between the two ends. Germline CDR1 and CDR2: KGHSH and LQKENI. The CDR3 nucleotides are TGTGCCAGCTCACAGGCGGGGAGAGGGTACGAGCAGTACTTC. It encodes CASSQAGRGYEQYF.

This rearrangement joins TRBV12-5 to TRBJ2-1; D uncertain. The CDR3 runs 11 residues. The ends were cut back, 1 base at V and 9 bases at J, with 4 bases in the middle. Looked up from germline, CDR1 is LGHNT and CDR2 is FRNRAP. DNA of the CDR3: TGTGCTAGTGGTTTGGGGCTTGAGCAGTTCTTC. Translation gives CASGLGLEQFF.

This clone appeared a single time. In DNA, the CDR3 is TGTGCCAGCAGCGTAGGCCCAGGGATACGCTACACCTTC. Protein sequence: CASSVGPGIRYTF. The chain combines TRBV9 with TRBJ1-2, with a tentative D call TRBD1 (5 bases). Germline V lookup: CDR1 SGDLS, CDR2 YYNGEE. The germline V and J ends were trimmed by 0 bases and 9 bases, with 12 bases remaining between them. The CDR3 spans 13 residues. Based on the CDR3 plus reference TRBV9 and TRBJ1-2, the full variable domain is DSGVTQTPKHLITATGQRVTLRCSPRSGDLSVYWYQQSLDQGLQFLIQYYNGEERAKGNILERFSAQQFPDLHSELNLSSLELGDSALYFCASSVGPGIRYTFGSGTRLTVV.

This clone was found once. The chain recombines TRBV5-1 with TRBJ2-5; D perhaps matches TRBD2 (7 bases). The CDR3 sequence is 11 residues long. Germline CDR1 reads SGHRS; CDR2 reads YFSETQ. V lost 7 bases, J lost 7 bases, and 11 bases lay in between. The CDR3 loop reads CASAGEGTQYF. The CDR3 bases are TGCGCCAGCGCAGGGGAGGGGACCCAGTACTTC.

V is TRBV29-1 and J is TRBJ2-2; D call uncertain. Germline V CDR1 and CDR2: SQVTM, ANQGSEA. Trimming cost V 2 bases and J 0 bases, with 10 bases left between them. CDR3 length: 15 amino acids. CDR3 bases: TGCAGCGTTGAAATTAGTCACTCGAACACCGGGGAGCTGTTTTTT. Protein sequence: CSVEISHSNTGELFF.

This chain uses TRBV28 with TRBJ1-3, with no clear D. V was pared by 3 bases and J by 3 bases, with 12 bases between. The CDR3 loop spans 15 amino acids. Per the germline V gene, CDR1 is MDHEN and CDR2 is SYDVKM. The CDR3 loop reads CASSLPQRDGNTIYF. In nucleotides, the CDR3 is TGTGCCAGCAGTTTGCCCCAGAGGGATGGAAACACCATATATTTT.

This sequence joins TRBV25-1 and TRBJ1-1, with 8 bases matching TRBD1. V shed 4 bases and J 6 bases; nucleotides not matched to a gene: 10. Germline loops: CDR1 MGHDK, CDR2 SYGVNS. The CDR3 loop spans 15 amino acids. Here the CDR3 reads CASSGWGQEGPEAFF. In nucleotides, the CDR3 is TGTGCCAGCAGTGGATGGGGACAGGAGGGGCCTGAAGCTTTCTTT.

V is TRBV7-9 and J is TRBJ2-5, with a weak D call TRBD1 (6 bases). The germline gives CDR1 SEHNR, CDR2 FQNEAQ (reference sequence). The V gene lost 4 bases and the J gene lost 5 bases, with 23 bases spanning the gap. The CDR3 is made up of 17 amino acids. The CDR3 DNA sequence: TGTGCCAGCAGCTCGACCACTGGGACACGGGGCCCGGAGACCCAGTACTTC. Residues: CASSSTTGTRGPETQYF. Full variable domain (missing parts from reference TRBV7-9 and TRBJ2-5): DTGVSQNPRHKITKRGQNVTFRCDPISEHNRLYWYRQTLGQGPEFLTYFQNEAQLEKSRLLSDRFSAERPKGSFSTLEIQRTEQGDSAMYLCASSSTTGTRGPETQYFGPGTRLLVL.

The J gene is TRBJ1-5, the V gene TRBV19; D gene unclear. This CDR3 is 15 amino acids long. Germline CDR1 and CDR2: LNHDA and SQIVND (reference sequence). Trimming shortened V by 5 bases and J by 5 bases, and 16 bases separated the two germline ends. The CDR3 loop reads CASSRPRVGDQPQHF. CDR3 DNA sequence: TGTGCCAGTAGTCGCCCCCGGGTAGGTGATCAGCCCCAGCATTTT.

J is TRBJ1-2 and V is TRBV5-1; no definite D call. Germline values: CDR1 SGHRS, CDR2 YFSETQ. Trimming shortened V by 5 bases and J by 0 bases, and 11 bases separated the two germline ends. This CDR3 spans 14 amino acids. The CDR3 DNA sequence: TGCGCCAGCAGGCGGGCTTACTCTAACTATGGCTACACCTTC. It codes for CASRRAYSNYGYTF. The variable domain in full, with the rest retrieved from reference TRBV5-1 and TRBJ1-2, is KAGVTQTPRYLIKTRGQQVTLSCSPISGHRSVSWYQQTPGQGLQFLFEYFSETQRNKGNFPGRFSGRQFSNSRSEMNVSTLELGDSALYLCASRRAYSNYGYTFGSGTRLTVV.

This chain links TRBV11-3 with TRBJ2-5; D may be TRBD2 (5 bases). With 4 bases removed from V and 5 bases from J, the gap between germline ends came to 8 bases. CDR1 and CDR2 from the germline V gene are SGHNT and YENEEA. This CDR3 is 12 amino acids long. CDR3 in amino acids: CASSSRGETQYF. Written as DNA, the CDR3 is TGTGCCAGCAGCTCGCGCGGGGAGACCCAGTACTTC.

In nucleotides, the CDR3 is TGTGCCAGCAGCGTAGCTAGTAGCGGAACTTTAATAAACACCGGGGAGCTGTTTTTT. Amino acids: CASSVASSGTLINTGELFF. The chain has TRBV9 and TRBJ2-2, with D possibly matching TRBD2 (6 bases). The ends were cut back, 0 bases at V and 2 bases at J, with 20 bases in the middle. This CDR3 spans 19 amino acids. Germline CDR1 SGDLS, CDR2 YYNGEE.

The V call is TRBV25-1, the J call TRBJ2-1; 7 bases agree with TRBD2. Trimming cost V 4 bases and J 9 bases; bases outside gene matches: 12. The CDR3 length is 15 residues. From germline, CDR1 is MGHDK and CDR2 SYGVNS. CDR3: CASSARLAHPGEQFF. The CDR3 region has the DNA TGTGCCAGCAGTGCGAGACTAGCCCACCCGGGTGAGCAGTTCTTC.

This clone was recorded a few times. The genes are TRBV2 and TRBJ2-7; 9 nucleotides agree with TRBD2. Germline lookup yields CDR1 SNHLY and CDR2 FYNNEI. V lost 6 bases to trimming and J lost 7 bases; unmatched junction nucleotides: 10. The CDR3 sequence is 14 residues long. The CDR3 reads CASRRVTSGREQYF. The CDR3 DNA reads TGTGCCAGCAGGAGAGTGACTAGCGGAAGGGAGCAGTACTTC.

The gene calls are TRBV28 and TRBJ2-5, with 7 bases aligning to TRBD1. The DNA matches TRBJ2-7 better at its end, which makes the J call doubtful. Germline CDR1 MDHEN, CDR2 SYDVKM. This CDR3 region has 13 residues. DNA of the CDR3: TGTGCCAGCCGGACGGGACAGTCCTACGAGCAGTACTTC. The encoded protein is CASRTGQSYEQYF.

The genes are TRBV5-5 and TRBJ1-4, with no clear D. Between the trimmed V and J ends, which lost 2 bases and 3 bases, there was a span of 17 bases. From germline, CDR1 is SGHKS and CDR2 YYEKEE (reference sequence). CDR3 size: 17 residues. In DNA form, the CDR3 reads TGTGCCAGCAGCTTAGAATCCACCCTCCTATCTAATGAAAAACTGTTTTTT. This translates into CASSLESTLLSNEKLFF.

The chain employs TRBV28 and TRBJ2-5; a weak D match, TRBD1 (6 bases). This CDR3 spans 11 amino acids. Germline V gene lookup returns CDR1 MDHEN and CDR2 SYDVKM. V shed 4 bases and J shed 10 bases, with 10 bases lying between them. The CDR3 sequence: CASSSGVSQYF. The CDR3 nucleotides are TGTGCCAGCAGTTCAGGGGTGAGCCAGTACTTC.

This clone has a handful of counts. CDR3 sequence: CASSYEGGYTF. In DNA form, the CDR3 reads TGTGCCAGCAGTTACGAGGGAGGCTACACCTTC. The chain employs TRBV6-6 and TRBJ1-2; D is unclear. Germline CDR1 MNHNY, CDR2 SVGAGI (reference sequence). V dropped 2 bases and J dropped 8 bases, with 6 bases sitting between them. The CDR3 totals 11 residues.